The clone carrying this T cell receptor beta chain was seen a few times. One junction end does not reproduce the germline sequence, and a read error may be involved. Data came from immunoSEQ multiplex PCR; TCRdb stores just in-frame clones and leaves some out. The profile shows 180,000 or so clones, approximately 85% of them singletons. This entry is derived from a study of blood T cell repertoires in COVID-19. For the study at large: PBMCs, B-cell-depleted T cells, or T cells were the source of the cDNA or gDNA that made up the material.

The TCR was taken from a woman aged 55-69 years with acute or convalescent COVID-19. The sequenced sample consisted of peripheral blood.

DNA of the CDR3: TGTGCCAGCATTTACTGGACCCGGGGGGATTCACCCCTCCACTTT. Protein product: CASIYWTRGDSPLHF. The chain links TRBV6-5 to TRBJ1-6, with D perhaps TRBD1 (5 bases). The CDR3 totals 15 residues. Looked up from germline, CDR1 is MNHEY and CDR2 is SVGAGI.